This TCR beta chain is drawn from a study of shared clonotypes between healthy human individuals. Study at large: Three plates each covered CD4 naive and memory; CD8 naive two, CD8 memory one.

Naive CD8 cells lacked CD45RO, underwent positive selection for CCR7 and left out terminally differentiated effector memory CD45RA+ cells. TCRdb keeps only in-frame clones here, not all; method: immunoSEQ multiplex PCR. The data show about 2.2 million clones, approximately 94% seen once. This CDR3 region has 17 residues. The junction had 9 bases not matched to a gene; V was cut back by 5 bases and J by 0 bases. Germline loops: CDR1 SGHTA, CDR2 FQGNSA. This sequence originates from a man aged 18 to 35 in good health. Some clones in this sample may be carry-over from other donors' samples. Sequencing was carried out using naive CD8+ T cells from PBMCs. The chain uses TRBV7-2 and TRBJ2-1, with 8 bases that match TRBD2. This CDR3 reads CASSGRVAGPSYNEQFF. The CDR3 nucleotides are TGTGCCAGCAGCGGAAGGGTAGCGGGGCCCTCCTACAATGAGCAGTTCTTC. Combining the CDR3 with reference TRBV7-2 and TRBJ2-1 gives the whole variable domain GAGVSQSPSNKVTEKGKDVELRCDPISGHTALYWYRQSLGQGLEFLIYFQGNSAPDKSGLPSDRFSAERTGGSVSTLTIQRTQQEDSAVYLCASSGRVAGPSYNEQFFGPGTRLTVL.